This entry features one TCR beta chain sequence. The antigen is unknown. These data belong to a study of vaccination and CD4 T cells after COVID-19. About the study: Convalescent donors: six male, four female; seven Caucasian, two Asian, one multiracial, two Hispanic.

Treatment indicated: approximately 9-day PBMC culture with coronavirus spike peptide pools or control peptides (ViraFEST assay). At days 3 and 7, half the medium was exchanged for fresh IL-2 medium. Cultured CD4+ T cells had their DNA profiled by the Oncomine TCR Beta short-read assay. TCRdb called the PCR reads again in MiXCR, with one record for every CDR3 protein. This table holds roughly 20,000 distinct CDR3 sequences, roughly 50% found once. The sequence derives from a human donor who had recovered from COVID-19. The sequences come from CD4+ T cells from blood, cultured in vitro, collected after SARS-CoV-2 vaccination.

CDR3 sequence: CASSLGGPGTDTQYF. CDR3 bases: TGCGCCAGCAGCTTGGGAGGGCCGGGCACAGATACGCAGTATTTT. The chain recombines TRBV5-1 with TRBJ2-3; weak D call: TRBD2 (5 bases). The CDR3 length is 15 residues. CDR1 and CDR2 from the germline V gene are SGHRS and YFSETQ. V was pared by 0 bases and J by 1 base, with 9 bases between.